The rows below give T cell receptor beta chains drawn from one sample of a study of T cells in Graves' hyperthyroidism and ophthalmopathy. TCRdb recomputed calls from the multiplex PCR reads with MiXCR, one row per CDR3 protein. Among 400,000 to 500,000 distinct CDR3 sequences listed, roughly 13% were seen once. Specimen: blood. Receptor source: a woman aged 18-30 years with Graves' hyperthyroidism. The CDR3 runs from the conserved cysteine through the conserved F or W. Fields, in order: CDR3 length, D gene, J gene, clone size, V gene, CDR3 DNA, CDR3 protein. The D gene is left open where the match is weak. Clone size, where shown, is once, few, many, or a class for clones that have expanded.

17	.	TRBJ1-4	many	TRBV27	TGTGCCAGCAGTTTACTGGGCCCACCTGCTACTAATGAAAAACTGTTTTTT	CASSLLGPPATNEKLFF
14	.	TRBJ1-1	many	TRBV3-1	TGTGCCAGCAGCCAAGGCCGAGGGAGCACTGAAGCTTTCTTT	CASSQGRGSTEAFF
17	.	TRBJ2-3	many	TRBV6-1	TGTGCCAGCAGTGAATTTGGCCCCGGCCCCCCGACAGATACGCAGTATTTT	CASSEFGPGPPTDTQYF
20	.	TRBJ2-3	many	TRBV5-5	TGTGCCAGCATCGATGGAAAAATAGTGGCCCTACAGAGTCCCACAGATACGCAGTATTTT	CASIDGKIVALQSPTDTQYF
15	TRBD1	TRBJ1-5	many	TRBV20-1	TGCAGTGCTGGAACAGGGGGCGGAGGCGGGCAGCCCCAGCATTTT	CSAGTGGGGGQPQHF
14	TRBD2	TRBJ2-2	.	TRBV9	TGTGCCAGCAGCCCCGGGGGGGACACCGGGGAGCTGTTTTTT	CASSPGGDTGELFF
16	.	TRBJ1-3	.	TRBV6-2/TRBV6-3	TGTGCCAGCAGTTCACACAGGGTTTACTCTGGAAACACCATATATTTT	CASSSHRVYSGNTIYF
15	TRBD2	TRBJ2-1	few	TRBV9	TGTGCCAGCAGCGTAGGCGGGAGGGTCGACAATGAGCAGTTCTTC	CASSVGGRVDNEQFF
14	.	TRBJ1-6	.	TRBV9	TGTGCCAGCAGCGCCCCCACCCCAGATGCACCCCTCCACTTT	CASSAPTPDAPLHF
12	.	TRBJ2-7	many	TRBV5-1	TGCGCCAGCAGCTTGGAGGTGGACGAGCAGTACTTC	CASSLEVDEQYF
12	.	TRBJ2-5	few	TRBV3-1	TGTGCCAGCAGCCAATACAGGGAGACCCAGTACTTC	CASSQYRETQYF
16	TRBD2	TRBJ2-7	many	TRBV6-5	TGTGCCAGCAGTTACGGCCCCGCAGCGGGAGGTAACGAGCAGTACTTC	CASSYGPAAGGNEQYF
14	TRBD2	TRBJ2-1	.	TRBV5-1	TGCGCCAGCAGCGGGGGACTAGCGGGGGGCGAGCAGTTCTTC	CASSGGLAGGEQFF
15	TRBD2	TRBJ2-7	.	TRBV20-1	TGCAGTGCTAGGGACATTAGCGGGAGGGTGTTCGAGCAGTACTTC	CSARDISGRVFEQYF
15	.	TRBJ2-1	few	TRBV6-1	TGTGCCAGCAGTTCAACGGTGCTTTCTTACAATGAGCAGTTCTTC	CASSSTVLSYNEQFF
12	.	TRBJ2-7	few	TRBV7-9	TGTGCCAGCAGAGAGGACTCCTACGAGCAGTACTTC	CASREDSYEQYF
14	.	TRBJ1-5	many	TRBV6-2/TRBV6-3	TGTGCCAGCAGTTACAGCGGGGGGCAACGGCCCCAGCATTTT	CASSYSGGQRPQHF
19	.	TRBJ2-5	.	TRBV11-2	TGTGCCAGCAGCTTAGAGAGGCCCAACAGGGTTTCAAGGGTCGAGACCCAGTACTTC	CASSLERPNRVSRVETQYF
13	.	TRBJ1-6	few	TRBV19	TGTGCCAGTAGTATTAATAGGAATTCACCCCTCCACTTT	CASSINRNSPLHF
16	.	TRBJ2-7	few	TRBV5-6	TGTGCCAGCAGCGGTACCGGGACAAAGAGCTCCTACGAGCAGTACTTC	CASSGTGTKSSYEQYF
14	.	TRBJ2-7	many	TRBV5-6	TGTGCCAGCAGCTCTCGGGGACATGTCTACGAGCAGTACTTC	CASSSRGHVYEQYF
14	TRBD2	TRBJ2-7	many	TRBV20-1	TGCAGTGCTAGGTGGACTAGCGGGAGCTACGAGCAGTACTTC	CSARWTSGSYEQYF
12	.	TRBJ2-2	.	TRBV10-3	TGTGCCATCACCCGAGGGGCCGGGGAGCTGTTTTTT	CAITRGAGELFF
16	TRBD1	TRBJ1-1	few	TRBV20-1	TGCAGTGCCAACTGGAGACAGGGGCCCCAGGGCACTGAAGCTTTCTTT	CSANWRQGPQGTEAFF
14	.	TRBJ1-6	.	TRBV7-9	TGTGCCAGCAGCCCAGGACCGATTAATTCACCCCTCCACTTT	CASSPGPINSPLHF
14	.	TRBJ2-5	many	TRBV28	TGTGCCAGCACCCAAAAGGGGGTGGCAGAGACCCAGTACTTC	CASTQKGVAETQYF